These 23 T cell receptor beta chains originate from one sample sequenced in a study of blood T cell repertoires in COVID-19. Some clones are missing from TCRdb's copy, which holds only in-frame ones; the method was immunoSEQ multiplex PCR. The table includes 80,000 to 130,000 clones, about 89% detected once. The source material was peripheral blood. The receptors stem from a man in his sixties with acute or convalescent COVID-19.

This chain joins TRBV6-5 and TRBJ1-1; no clear D. V lost 7 bases to trimming and J lost 3 bases, with 12 bases between them. The CDR3 is 13 residues long. Germline-derived CDR1 and CDR2 are MNHEY and SVGAGI. This CDR3 reads CASIPPVDTEAFF. The CDR3, as DNA: TGTGCCAGCATTCCGCCAGTTGACACTGAAGCTTTCTTT.

This chain links TRBV29-1 with TRBJ1-2; possible D gene TRBD1, 6 bases. The CDR3 is made up of 14 amino acids. Trimming pared 1 base from V and 4 bases from J, leaving 13 bases between. Per the germline V gene, CDR1 is SQVTM and CDR2 is ANQGSEA. For the CDR3, the DNA is TGCAGCGTTGAAGGGGGCAGGGGAACCTATGGCTACACCTTC. Amino acid sequence: CSVEGGRGTYGYTF.

The J gene is TRBJ2-5, the V gene TRBV27; D possibly corresponds to TRBD1 (5 bases). CDR1 is MNHEY and CDR2 is SMNVEV in the germline V gene (reference sequence). V was trimmed by 6 bases and J by 4 bases, leaving 15 bases between them. The CDR3 length is 14 residues. CDR3 DNA sequence: TGTGCCAGCAGCCCGGTAGGGGTGCGAGAGACCCAGTACTTC. Protein product: CASSPVGVRETQYF.

The V and J genes are TRBV7-8 and TRBJ1-5, with D unclear. CDR1 is SGHVS, CDR2 FQNEAQ, per germline. The V and J ends lost 0 bases and 0 bases respectively, with 24 bases between them. The CDR3 is 21 amino acids. CDR3 in DNA: TGTGCCAGCAGCTTAGCGCGAGCCAAAAAGAAAGAAAGTGATAGCAATCAGCCCCAGCATTTT. Amino acids: CASSLARAKKKESDSNQPQHF. The variable domain in full, completed from reference TRBV7-8 and TRBJ1-5, reads GAGVSQSPRYKVAKRGQDVALRCDPISGHVSLFWYQQALGQGPEFLTYFQNEAQLDKSGLPSDRFFAERPEGSVSTLKIQRTQQEDSAVYLCASSLARAKKKESDSNQPQHFGDGTRLSIL.

This clone was found once. The sample has other DNA sequences that encode this CDR3 too. The chain carries TRBV27 and TRBJ2-1, with D hard to call. This CDR3 contains 12 residues. The germline V gene has CDR1 MNHEY and CDR2 SMNVEV (reference sequence). Trimming took off 3 bases at V and 9 bases at J, with 9 bases between the two ends. As DNA, the CDR3 is TGTGCCAGCAGTTTCGGTCGCGGTGAGCAGTTCTTC. This codes for CASSFGRGEQFF.

In nucleotides, the CDR3 is TGTGCCAGCTCAGGAGACAGTTATGAAGCTTTCTTT. Protein product: CASSGDSYEAFF. J is TRBJ1-1 and V is TRBV18; possible D gene TRBD1, 5 bases. The germline V and J ends were trimmed by 5 bases and 7 bases, with 11 bases remaining between them. The CDR3 spans 12 residues. Germline CDR1 and CDR2: KGHSH and LQKENI.

The chain links TRBV13 to TRBJ1-4; D is ambiguous. Germline lookup yields CDR1 PRHDT and CDR2 FYEKMQ (reference sequence). V lost 4 bases to trimming and J lost 5 bases, with 14 bases between them. This CDR3 comprises 15 residues. The CDR3 DNA reads as TGTGCCAGCAGCTCCCGACTGGACTGGAATGAAAAACTGTTTTTT. This codes for CASSSRLDWNEKLFF.

The genes are TRBV28 and TRBJ1-1; possibly TRBD1 for D (5 bases). The CDR3 loop spans 15 amino acids. Germline CDR1 MDHEN, CDR2 SYDVKM. V was cut by 7 bases and J by 2 bases, with 17 bases left in between. The CDR3 is CASTLAGGINTEAFF. The CDR3 DNA reads TGTGCCAGCACTCTGGCGGGGGGTATAAACACTGAAGCTTTCTTT.

The chain has TRBV30 and TRBJ2-7, with 11 bases fitting TRBD2. CDR1 is GTSNPN and CDR2 is SVGIG in the germline V gene (reference sequence). The CDR3 totals 13 residues. With 3 bases clipped from V and 4 bases from J, the junction kept 2 bases outside the gene matches. The CDR3 spells CAWRIAGGYEQYF. CDR3 in DNA: TGTGCCTGGAGGATAGCGGGAGGGTACGAGCAGTACTTC.

The V gene is TRBV3-1 (or the pseudogene TRBV3-2), the J gene TRBJ2-1, with D perhaps matching TRBD1 (6 bases). V lost 3 bases and J lost 5, with 14 bases in between. Germline V gene sequence: CDR1 LGHDT, CDR2 YNNKEL (reference sequence). There are 15 residues in the CDR3. In nucleotides, the CDR3 is TGTGCCAGCAGCCAGACCCCCAGGGGTCACAATGAGCAGTTCTTC. Translation gives CASSQTPRGHNEQFF.

V usage is TRBV20-1 and J usage is TRBJ1-1; D ambiguous. The CDR3 loop spans 11 amino acids. Looked up from germline, CDR1 is DFQATT and CDR2 is SNEGSKA (reference sequence). V was clipped by 8 bases and J by 1 base, with 8 bases between them. The CDR3 DNA sequence: TGCAGTTATACAAAGAACACTGAAGCTTTCTTT. Protein: CSYTKNTEAFF.

This clone came up once. The chain joins TRBV28 to TRBJ2-1, with 11 nucleotides matching TRBD1. The CDR3 extends over 15 amino acids. Looked up from germline, CDR1 is MDHEN and CDR2 is SYDVKM. Germline trimming cut 5 bases from V and 7 bases from J; bases unmatched to any gene: 7. The DNA of the CDR3 is TGTGCCAGCAGTACCGGACAGGGGGCGCGAAATGAGCAGTTCTTC. It translates to CASSTGQGARNEQFF.

The V gene is TRBV28, the J gene TRBJ1-6; D is unclear. CDR1 and CDR2 from the germline V gene are MDHEN and SYDVKM. Trimming left V 3 bases short and J 6 bases short, with 6 bases between. The CDR3 consists of 13 residues. The CDR3 DNA sequence: TGTGCCAGCAGTTTGGCGGGTAATTCACCCCTCCACTTT. It encodes CASSLAGNSPLHF.

The chain recombines TRBV27 with TRBJ2-1; 7 bases are shared with TRBD2. The V and J ends lost 5 bases and 2 bases, in that order; junction bases with no gene match: 6. There are 15 residues in the CDR3. Germline values: CDR1 MNHEY, CDR2 SMNVEV (reference sequence). CDR3 DNA sequence: TGTGCCAGCAGTCCTCTGGGGACTACCTACAATGAGCAGTTCTTC. Amino acids: CASSPLGTTYNEQFF.

V is TRBV30 and J is TRBJ2-5; perhaps TRBD1 as D (7 bases). CDR1 is GTSNPN and CDR2 is SVGIG in the germline V gene (reference sequence). CDR3 length: 13 residues. V dropped 4 bases and J dropped 4 bases, with 13 bases sitting between them. CDR3: CAWKIQGGETQYF. The CDR3 DNA reads as TGTGCCTGGAAGATTCAGGGGGGAGAGACCCAGTACTTC.

This sequence joins TRBV5-1 and TRBJ2-5; possible D gene TRBD1, 7 bases. Trimming removed 0 bases at V and 2 bases at J, with 20 bases between. The germline V gene encodes CDR1 SGHRS and CDR2 YFSETQ. The CDR3 totals 18 residues. This CDR3 is CASSLAPVEGAIQETQYF. CDR3 DNA sequence: TGCGCCAGCAGCTTGGCCCCTGTGGAGGGGGCGATACAAGAGACCCAGTACTTC. Complete variable domain (other parts from reference TRBV5-1 and TRBJ2-5): KAGVTQTPRYLIKTRGQQVTLSCSPISGHRSVSWYQQTPGQGLQFLFEYFSETQRNKGNFPGRFSGRQFSNSRSEMNVSTLELGDSALYLCASSLAPVEGAIQETQYFGPGTRLLVL.

The CDR3 DNA sequence: TGTGCCAGCAGCGCGGGACAGGGGGTACCCCGGGAGCTGTTTTTT. Encoded protein: CASSAGQGVPRELFF. The rearrangement joins TRBV9 to TRBJ2-2; TRBD1 matches 11 bases. This CDR3 is built from 15 residues. J gave up 9 bases and V 3 bases, and 7 bases lay outside the gene matches. Germline CDR1 SGDLS, CDR2 YYNGEE.

The rearrangement joins TRBV6-4 to TRBJ1-1, with D uncertain. V dropped 3 bases and J dropped 1 base, with 12 bases sitting between them. This CDR3 contains 15 residues. Germline CDR1 MRHNA, CDR2 SNTAGT. DNA of the CDR3: TGTGCCAGCAGTGAATTTCAGGCGCGGAACACTGAAGCTTTCTTT. It translates to CASSEFQARNTEAFF.

The chain links TRBV3-1 (or the pseudogene TRBV3-2) to TRBJ1-1; D is unclear. CDR1 is LGHDT and CDR2 is YNNKEL in the germline V gene (reference sequence). The CDR3 is 13 amino acids. Between the trimmed V and J ends, which lost 5 bases and 0 bases, there was a span of 7 bases. CDR3 DNA: TGTGCCAGCAGCGGACTCCTGAACACTGAAGCTTTCTTT. Protein sequence: CASSGLLNTEAFF.

This chain links TRBV21-1 with TRBJ2-1; the D call of TRBD1 is as the table states it, not checked on the DNA. TRBV21-1 is given as a pseudogene. The CDR3 spans 18 residues. The CDR3 is CASSKALFLRDNHNEQFF. The CDR3 DNA reads TGTGCCAGCAGCAAGGCGTTGTTTTTAAGGGACAATCACAATGAGCAGTTCTTC.

This chain uses TRBV28 with TRBJ2-5; 7 nucleotides align to TRBD2. J gave up 5 bases and V 6 bases, and 15 bases lay outside the gene matches. Germline CDR1 and CDR2: MDHEN and SYDVKM. There are 16 residues in the CDR3. The DNA of the CDR3 is TGTGCCAGCAGAATTGCGGTAGCTAGCGGCCGGGAGACCCAGTACTTC. Translated: CASRIAVASGRETQYF.

V gene TRBV6-6 combines with J gene TRBJ1-4; 7 bases are shared with TRBD1. Germline trimming cut 7 bases from V and 3 bases from J; bases unmatched to any gene: 2. The CDR3 runs 13 residues. Per the germline V gene, CDR1 is MNHNY and CDR2 is SVGAGI (reference sequence). CDR3 region: CASNGQANEKLFF. The CDR3 DNA sequence: TGTGCCAGCAATGGACAGGCTAATGAAAAACTGTTTTTT.

The chain couples TRBV11-3 to TRBJ2-2; 8 bases are a match to TRBD1. The length of the CDR3 is 16 residues. CDR1 and CDR2 from the germline V gene are SGHNT and YENEEA. The V and J ends lost 4 bases and 0 bases, in that order; junction bases with no gene match: 4. CDR3 sequence: CASSWWTGTNTGELFF. The CDR3 bases are TGTGCCAGCAGCTGGTGGACAGGGACGAACACCGGGGAGCTGTTTTTT. The entire variable domain, with the rest obtained from reference TRBV11-3 and TRBJ2-2, is as follows: EAGVVQSPRYKIIEKKQPVAFWCNPISGHNTLYWYLQNLGQGPELLIRYENEEAVDDSQLPKDRFSAERLKGVDSTLKIQPAELGDSAVYLCASSWWTGTNTGELFFGEGSRLTVL.